The clone carrying this T cell receptor (beta chain) was recorded at least ten times. Its cognate antigen is unknown. TCRdb re-called the 5' RACE reads through MiXCR, storing one row per CDR3 protein. The data show fewer than 250,000 distinct CDR3 sequences, around 7.6% seen once. This sample is drawn from a study of identical twins. Findings of the study overall: Zero-insertion results could be subject to partial confounding by invariant MAIT and iNKT cells. In beta out-of-frame sequences, the excess sharing between twins was weaker.

With V trimmed by 4 bases and J by 7 bases, 13 bases remained unmatched. This CDR3 has 17 amino acids. Germline V gene sequence: CDR1 MGHRA, CDR2 YSYEKL. These records were also assigned to another study, of yellow fever vaccine responses in identical twins.

This sequence originates from a woman younger than 35 in good health. The sample taken for sequencing was CD8+ T cells sorted from blood. The chain combines TRBV4-1 with TRBJ1-6; 7 bases are shared with TRBD1. The CDR3: CASSPTIGTALNSPLHF. The CDR3 bases are TGCGCCAGCAGCCCCACAATCGGGACAGCCCTAAATTCACCCCTCCACTTT.